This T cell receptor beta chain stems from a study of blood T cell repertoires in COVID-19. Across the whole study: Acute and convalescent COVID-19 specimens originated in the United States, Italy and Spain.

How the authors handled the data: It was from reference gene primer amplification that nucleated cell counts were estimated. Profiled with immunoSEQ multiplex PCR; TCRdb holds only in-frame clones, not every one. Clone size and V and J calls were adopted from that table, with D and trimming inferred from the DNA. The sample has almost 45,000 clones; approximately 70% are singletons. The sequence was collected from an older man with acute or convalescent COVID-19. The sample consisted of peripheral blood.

This chain's CDR3 is CASILGASETQYF. The CDR3 DNA reads TGTGCCAGCATCCTAGGGGCCTCAGAGACCCAGTACTTC. This rearrangement joins TRBV11-3 to TRBJ2-5, with D possibly being TRBD1 (5 bases). Between the trimmed V and J ends, which lost 7 bases and 4 bases, there was a span of 13 bases. Germline CDR1 is SGHNT and CDR2 is YENEEA. The CDR3 is made up of 13 amino acids.